The 22 T cell receptor beta chains given below trace back to one sample, sequenced in a study of vaccination and CD4 T cells after COVID-19. The Oncomine TCR Beta short-read assay sequenced DNA from cultured CD4+ T cells. TCRdb reprocessed the PCR reads with MiXCR, giving one entry per CDR3 protein. The table lists nearly 7,500 distinct CDR3 sequences, about half of them singletons. Antigens for these TCRs are unknown. The sample's treatment: approximately 11-day PBMC culture with coronavirus spike peptide pools or control peptides (ViraFEST assay). Those CD4+ T cells from the unexposed donor predate the COVID-19 pandemic (2011-2018). Sequencing was done on a sample of CD4+ T cells from blood, cultured in vitro. The receptors here all came from a human donor in good health.

The table lists this clonotype with a few counts. The chain couples TRBV6-1 to TRBJ1-5; TRBD1 agrees at 9 bases. Germline V gene lookup returns CDR1 MNHNS and CDR2 SASEGT. The CDR3 has 17 amino acids. The ends lost 5 bases at V and 3 bases at J; junction bases unmatched: 11. The CDR3 nucleotides read TGTGCCAGCAGTACAGGAACGGGACAGGGTAACAATCAGCCCCAGCATTTT. This translates into CASSTGTGQGNNQPQHF.

The J gene is TRBJ2-1, the V gene TRBV7-2; D is tentatively TRBD1 or TRBD2 (5 bases each). V lost 5 bases, J lost 8 bases, and 16 bases lay in between. Germline V gives CDR1 SGHTA, CDR2 FQGNSA. The CDR3 is 14 amino acids. Written as DNA, the CDR3 is TGTGCCAGCAGCCCCCGGGGCAGGACTTATGAGCAGTTCTTC. Its translation is CASSPRGRTYEQFF.

The chain has TRBV21-1 and TRBJ1-2; TRBD1, the D gene given by the table, was not confirmed from the DNA. TRBV21-1 corresponds to a pseudogene. This CDR3 has 16 residues. CDR3 coding DNA: TGTGCCAGCAGCAAAGAGGCCCGGGACCGAGTCTATGGCTACACCTTC. Amino acid sequence: CASSKEARDRVYGYTF.

This clonotype was seen once. The genes are TRBV30 and TRBJ1-1; unclear D gene. The CDR3 sequence is 10 residues long. Germline V CDR1 and CDR2: GTSNPN, SVGIG (reference sequence). V was pared by 8 bases and J by 11 bases, with 15 bases between. CDR3 bases: TGTGCCCTGGGATGGCCTCGGGCTTTCTTT. This translates into CALGWPRAFF. Together with reference TRBV30 and TRBJ1-1, the CDR3 gives the full variable domain: SQTIHQWPATLVQPVGSPLSLECTVEGTSNPNLYWYRQAAGRGLQLLFYSVGIGQISSEVPQNLSASRPQDRQFILSSKKLLLSDSGFYLCALGWPRAFFGQGTRLTVV.

This chain connects TRBV7-2 to TRBJ1-1, with no clear D. Germline-derived CDR1 and CDR2 are SGHTA and FQGNSA. The length of the CDR3 is 12 residues. V was cut by 7 bases and J by 2 bases, with 8 bases left in between. The CDR3 nucleotides read TGTGCCAGCACCATGGGCAACACTGAAGCTTTCTTT. Amino acid sequence: CASTMGNTEAFF.

The V gene is TRBV10-2, the J gene TRBJ2-5, with 7 positions matching TRBD2. V lost 3 bases to trimming and J lost 5 bases; unmatched junction nucleotides: 33. The CDR3 runs to 23 residues. Germline CDR1 WSHSY, CDR2 SAAADI. DNA for the CDR3: TGCGCCAGCAGTGACCCGTCCCCACAAGTGGGAGGTCCGGGGGGTATCGGTCGGGAGACCCAGTACTTC. Translating it yields CASSDPSPQVGGPGGIGRETQYF.

This clonotype was seen a handful of times. The chain has TRBV19 and TRBJ1-2; D unclear. V gave up 8 bases and J gave up 8 bases, with 12 bases separating them. This CDR3 has 11 amino acids. Germline CDR1 LNHDA, CDR2 SQIVND (reference sequence). Written as DNA, the CDR3 is TGTGCCAGTCGCGGGCGGGGAGGCTACACCTTC. Its protein product is CASRGRGGYTF. The variable domain in full, with the rest retrieved from reference TRBV19 and TRBJ1-2, is DGGITQSPKYLFRKEGQNVTLSCEQNLNHDAMYWYRQDPGQGLRLIYYSQIVNDFQKGDIAEGYSVSREKKESFPLTVTSAQKNPTAFYLCASRGRGGYTFGSGTRLTVV.

The chain couples TRBV20-1 to TRBJ2-2; the match to TRBD1 covers 9 bases. This CDR3 region has 14 residues. Germline V gene sequence: CDR1 DFQATT, CDR2 SNEGSKA (reference sequence). Trimming removed 4 bases from V and 7 bases from J; junction bases left unmatched: 7. The CDR3 reads CSATSTGGYGELFF. The CDR3 DNA follows: TGCAGTGCTACTTCGACAGGGGGTTACGGGGAGCTGTTTTTT.

Turning to this clonotype: This clone may be a read error of a much larger clone one base away. The V and J genes are TRBV5-1 and TRBJ1-6; the match to TRBD1 covers 7 bases. The V gene end was trimmed by 6 bases and the J gene end by 10 bases; junction bases not matched to a gene: 13. CDR3 length equals 15 residues. The germline V gene has CDR1 SGHRS and CDR2 YFSETQ. The CDR3 sequence is CASIFGQAGGSPLHF. The CDR3 DNA sequence: TGCGCCAGCATCTTCGGACAGGCCGGCGGGTCACCCCTCCACTTT.

The J gene is TRBJ2-5, the V gene TRBV19; D gene unclear. This CDR3 contains 14 residues. Trimming took off 3 bases at V and 6 bases at J, with 14 bases between the two ends. Germline V gene sequence: CDR1 LNHDA, CDR2 SQIVND (reference sequence). The chain's CDR3 is CASSIPRNVQTQYF. The CDR3 region has the DNA TGTGCCAGTAGTATCCCAAGGAACGTCCAGACCCAGTACTTC.

V is TRBV7-6 and J is TRBJ2-3; D gene unclear. CDR3 length: 16 residues. Trimming pared 5 bases from V and 0 bases from J, leaving 15 bases between. CDR1 is SGHVS and CDR2 is FNYEAQ in the germline V gene. CDR3 bases: TGTGCCAGCAGCCCCGCAAGAGCGACTAGCACAGATACGCAGTATTTT. It encodes CASSPARATSTDTQYF.

V is TRBV2 and J is TRBJ2-5, with D perhaps given as TRBD1 or TRBD2 (5 bases each). The V end lost 1 base, the J end lost 5 bases, and 14 bases lay between the germline ends. This CDR3 region has 15 residues. CDR1 and CDR2 from the germline V gene are SNHLY and FYNNEI. This chain's CDR3 is CASSEEGTPQETQYF. In nucleotides, the CDR3 is TGTGCCAGCAGTGAAGAGGGGACCCCGCAGGAGACCCAGTACTTC.

The J gene is TRBJ1-1, the V gene TRBV24-1, with D maybe TRBD1 (5 bases). CDR3 length: 13 residues. V shed 8 bases and J shed 6 bases, with 15 bases lying between them. The germline V gene encodes CDR1 KGHDR and CDR2 SFDVKD. The CDR3 bases are TGTGCCACCACCCCGGCAGGGAGCTCTGAAGCTTTCTTT. Translating it yields CATTPAGSSEAFF.

This chain connects TRBV30 to TRBJ1-6, with TRBD1 as a possible D gene (5 bases). Per the germline V gene, CDR1 is GTSNPN and CDR2 is SVGIG (reference sequence). V dropped 0 bases and J dropped 10 bases, with 16 bases sitting between them. The CDR3 is made up of 15 amino acids. The CDR3 DNA follows: TGTGCCTGGAGTGTAGCGGTGGGGCTGCGATCACCCCTCCACTTT. Translated, it gives CAWSVAVGLRSPLHF.

V and J are TRBV12-3 or TRBV12-4 and TRBJ2-5, with D perhaps TRBD1 (6 bases). V lost 1 base, J lost 5 bases, and 17 bases lay in between. This CDR3 comprises 16 residues. CDR3 sequence: CASSLGVLGAGETQYF. The CDR3 bases are TGTGCCAGCAGTTTAGGGGTCTTGGGGGCCGGGGAGACCCAGTACTTC.

This chain joins TRBV11-1 and TRBJ2-1; D perhaps matches TRBD2 (7 bases). The CDR3 spans 14 residues. Trimming took 1 base from V and 10 from J, leaving 14 bases between them. From germline, CDR1 is SGHAT and CDR2 FQDESV (reference sequence). For the CDR3, the DNA is TGTGCCAGCAGCTTAGTCCGGGGGGCTGGAGAGCAGTTCTTC. The encoded protein is CASSLVRGAGEQFF.

The rearrangement links TRBV5-1 to TRBJ2-7; D is possibly TRBD1 (6 bases). Germline CDR1 SGHRS, CDR2 YFSETQ. The CDR3 runs to 16 residues. Deletions cut 0 bases from V and 3 bases from J, with 16 bases between. The CDR3 nucleotides read TGCGCCAGCAGCTTGGCCGATAGGACAGCCTTCTACGAGCAGTACTTC. Translating gives CASSLADRTAFYEQYF.

This clonotype has more than one count but fewer than ten. The chain uses TRBV6-1 and TRBJ1-5, with D tentatively TRBD1 (6 bases). The CDR3 extends over 18 amino acids. Germline V lookup: CDR1 MNHNS, CDR2 SASEGT. Trimming shortened V by 1 base and J by 1 base, and 17 bases separated the two germline ends. The DNA of the CDR3 is TGTGCCAGCAGTGAAGAAGAGGGCAGGGGTAGAAGCAATCAGCCCCAGCATTTT. Its translation is CASSEEEGRGRSNQPQHF.

The chain employs TRBV6-5 and TRBJ2-3, with 7 bases aligning to TRBD2. J gave up 6 bases and V 2 bases, and 11 bases lay outside the gene matches. CDR1 is MNHEY and CDR2 is SVGAGI in the germline V gene. CDR3 size: 16 residues. CDR3 amino acids: CASSYPEGGPWDTQYF. The DNA of the CDR3 is TGTGCCAGCAGTTACCCAGAGGGAGGGCCATGGGATACGCAGTATTTT.

This clonotype has just a few counts. The genes are TRBV6-1 and TRBJ1-1; D uncertain. Trimming removed 6 bases from V and 1 base from J, with 15 bases in between. The CDR3 spans 15 residues. CDR1 MNHNS and CDR2 SASEGT come from the germline V gene. The CDR3 spells CASRIGSLGNTEAFF. The DNA of the CDR3 is TGTGCCAGCAGGATCGGGTCTTTGGGGAACACTGAAGCTTTCTTT.

The chain recombines TRBV20-1 with TRBJ2-3; 8 nucleotides match TRBD1. V gave up 6 bases and J gave up 0 bases; unmatched junction bases: 20. CDR1 and CDR2 (germline): DFQATT, SNEGSKA (reference sequence). The CDR3 extends over 19 amino acids. The DNA of the CDR3 is TGCAGTGCGGCGTTCCTCGGGGACAGGATTCTTCCTAGCACAGATACGCAGTATTTT. Amino acid sequence: CSAAFLGDRILPSTDTQYF.

The J gene is TRBJ2-2, the V gene TRBV10-3; D remains unclear. Germline loops: CDR1 ENHRY, CDR2 SYGVKD. Trimming cost V 8 bases and J 1 base, with 8 bases left between them. This CDR3 region has 13 residues. DNA of the CDR3: TGTGCCATCTGTCCAGGGAACACCGGGGAGCTGTTTTTT. This encodes CAICPGNTGELFF.